This T cell receptor (beta chain) emerged from a study of T-cell reconstitution after alpha-beta-depleted transplantation in children. This clonotype was found many times. As yet, its antigen is unknown. The library targeted TCRbeta and was prepared with unique molecular identifiers. Using its own MiXCR run on the PCR reads, TCRdb lists one record per CDR3 protein. The top ten clones hold 9.1% of a sample with 250,000 to 300,000 distinct CDR3 sequences, roughly 7.8% of them seen once. Study-level points and caveats: Most T-cell counts and diversity one year after the transplant came from T cells that were newly produced. Recipient T cells and thymic progenitors that survived gave rise to the high TCRbeta diversity observed at day 60 in some patients. Roughly two months post-transplant, alpha-beta T cells reportedly originated from several hundred graft clones that had expanded.

This TCR came from a female patient aged 2 to 10 who had a stem cell transplant for Fanconi anemia, so the T cells may come from the graft donor. The material was peripheral blood, obtained 360 days after TCRalphabeta/CD19-depleted stem cell transplant.

The CDR3: CSARGTLNIQYF. CDR3 in DNA: TGCAGTGCTAGAGGGACCCTAAACATTCAGTACTTC. The chain is built from TRBV20-1 and TRBJ2-4; D gene uncertain. Germline assignment: CDR1 DFQATT and CDR2 SNEGSKA (reference sequence). Trimming cost V 1 base and J 6 bases, with 7 bases left between them. The CDR3 length is 12 residues.